This passage covers 28 T cell receptor beta chains from one sample sequenced in a study of patients and donors after allogeneic stem cell transplantation. Via MiXCR, TCRdb re-called the RT-PCR reads, giving one row per CDR3 protein. The sample contains about 200,000 distinct CDR3 sequences, 35% to 50% of which appear only once. The sequenced sample consisted of blood, either unsorted or a sorted T cell fraction (not recorded which). Receptor source: a human donor who was either an allogeneic HSCT recipient or a stem cell or donor lymphocyte infusion donor (not recorded which). It is not recorded whose cells these are; they may come from a transplant donor.

The chain is built from TRBV5-6 and TRBJ2-7, with 10 nucleotides matching TRBD1. Trimming took 4 bases from V and 3 from J; bases not matched to a gene: 10. The germline V gene has CDR1 SGHDT and CDR2 YYEEEE. The CDR3 contains 16 residues. CDR3 DNA: TGTGCCAGCAGCCCGCTCTTGGGACAGGGGAGCTACGAGCAGTACTTC. Protein: CASSPLLGQGSYEQYF.

The table lists this clonotype with a few counts. The V call is TRBV20-1, the J call TRBJ1-4; unclear D gene. The CDR3 sequence is 14 residues long. Trimming left V 5 bases short and J 0 bases short, with 10 bases between. CDR1 is DFQATT and CDR2 is SNEGSKA in the germline V gene (reference sequence). The CDR3: CSAPAETTNEKLFF. Written as DNA, the CDR3 is TGCAGTGCTCCGGCGGAGACAACTAATGAAAAACTGTTTTTT.

The rearrangement links TRBV28 to TRBJ1-2, with D tentatively TRBD1 (6 bases). CDR1 and CDR2 from the germline V gene are MDHEN and SYDVKM. V was clipped by 7 bases and J by 6 bases, with 18 bases between them. This CDR3 comprises 14 residues. The CDR3 reads CASTLPHRVNGYTF. CDR3 DNA: TGTGCCAGCACCCTCCCCCACAGGGTTAATGGCTACACCTTC.

The V call is TRBV30, the J call TRBJ2-3, with D maybe TRBD1 (5 bases). Germline values: CDR1 GTSNPN, CDR2 SVGIG (reference sequence). The V gene lost 5 bases and the J gene lost 4 bases, with 16 bases spanning the gap. This CDR3 is built from 14 residues. CDR3 sequence: CAWAAGSSPDTQYF. CDR3 DNA sequence: TGTGCCTGGGCAGCAGGGTCCTCCCCAGATACGCAGTATTTT.

J is TRBJ1-1 and V is TRBV7-8, with D tentatively TRBD1 (5 bases). Germline V gene data show CDR1 as SGHVS and CDR2 as FQNEAQ. V was cut by 2 bases and J by 3 bases, with 13 bases left in between. The CDR3 length is 15 residues. CDR3 nucleotides: TGTGCCAGCAGCTTAAGACCGACAGATCACACTGAAGCTTTCTTT. This gives the protein CASSLRPTDHTEAFF. Complete variable domain (other parts from reference TRBV7-8 and TRBJ1-1): GAGVSQSPRYKVAKRGQDVALRCDPISGHVSLFWYQQALGQGPEFLTYFQNEAQLDKSGLPSDRFFAERPEGSVSTLKIQRTQQEDSAVYLCASSLRPTDHTEAFFGQGTRLTVV.

This clonotype has more than one count but fewer than ten. This CDR3 is CASSPHQTGRIYGYTF. The DNA for the CDR3 is TGTGCCAGCAGTCCACATCAAACAGGGCGAATCTATGGCTACACCTTC. The chain joins TRBV2 to TRBJ1-2; possibly TRBD1 for D (6 bases). V was cut by 5 bases and J by 4 bases, with 20 bases left in between. This CDR3 is built from 16 residues. Germline V lookup: CDR1 SNHLY, CDR2 FYNNEI.

The V call is TRBV7-2, the J call TRBJ2-3; TRBD2 is a possible D gene (6 bases). V lost 0 bases and J lost 0, with 10 bases in between. Per the germline V gene, CDR1 is SGHTA and CDR2 is FQGNSA. The CDR3 contains 16 residues. The CDR3 is CASSLAAGTSTDTQYF. The CDR3 nucleotides read TGTGCCAGCAGCTTAGCTGCGGGAACTAGCACAGATACGCAGTATTTT.

The chain combines TRBV28 with TRBJ1-1; D remains ambiguous. V gave up 5 bases and J gave up 1 base, with 11 bases separating them. This CDR3 comprises 14 residues. The germline CDR1 and CDR2 sequences are MDHEN and SYDVKM. The CDR3 is CASSQLEGNTEAFF. DNA for the CDR3: TGTGCCAGCAGTCAATTGGAAGGGAACACTGAAGCTTTCTTT.

V gene TRBV20-1 combines with J gene TRBJ2-1, with D unclear. The CDR3 sequence is 11 residues long. Germline V gene lookup returns CDR1 DFQATT and CDR2 SNEGSKA (reference sequence). V dropped 2 bases and J dropped 10 bases, with 9 bases sitting between them. The CDR3 DNA reads TGCAGTGCTAGACTAGTCGGGGAGCAGTTCTTC. Translation: CSARLVGEQFF.

V usage is TRBV5-1 and J usage is TRBJ2-1; weak D call: TRBD2 (6 bases). CDR1 is SGHRS and CDR2 is YFSETQ in the germline V gene. The ends were cut back, 3 bases at V and 8 bases at J, with 12 bases in the middle. This CDR3 has 13 residues. Here the CDR3 DNA reads TGCGCCAGCAGCTCCCGACTAGTAGATGAGCAGTTCTTC. Residues: CASSSRLVDEQFF.

Worth noting for this clonotype: A read error may account for a junction end that differs from germline. V gene TRBV12-3 or TRBV12-4 combines with J gene TRBJ2-1; 7 bases line up with TRBD2. The CDR3 totals 12 residues. The CDR3 DNA reads TGTGCCAGCAGTTTATGGGTGGGAGGGCCGATCTTC. It translates to CASSLWVGGPIF.

This clonotype was seen a handful of times. J is TRBJ1-3 and V is TRBV4-1, with 7 bases matching TRBD1. V was clipped by 0 bases and J by 4 bases; unmatched bases: 6. The CDR3 sequence is 16 residues long. Per the germline V gene, CDR1 is MGHRA and CDR2 is YSYEKL. The CDR3 bases are TGCGCCAGCAGCCAAGACTTATCGGGACAGGGAAACACCATATATTTT. Residues: CASSQDLSGQGNTIYF.

This rearrangement joins TRBV15 to TRBJ1-2; 8 nucleotides align to TRBD1. The germline gives CDR1 LNHNV, CDR2 YYDKDF (reference sequence). Trimming at V came to 1 base and at J to 8 bases, leaving 12 bases not matched to a gene. There are 16 residues in the CDR3. The chain's CDR3 is CATSRVGQGLRRGYTF. The CDR3 DNA sequence: TGTGCCACCAGCAGAGTTGGACAGGGTCTTCGTAGGGGCTACACCTTC.

The rearrangement joins TRBV27 to TRBJ1-6; D is perhaps TRBD1 (5 bases). From germline, CDR1 is MNHEY and CDR2 SMNVEV (reference sequence). The CDR3 loop spans 13 amino acids. V was shortened by 5 bases and J by 15 bases, with 17 bases between the two germline ends. The CDR3 DNA is TGTGCCAGCAGTCCCGGACCTTTCCAGGGCCTCCACTTT. Amino acid sequence: CASSPGPFQGLHF.

This clonotype was seen only a few times. In nucleotides, the CDR3 is TGTGCCAGCAGAGGACTAGGGAGGTACGAGCAGTACTTC. Amino acid sequence: CASRGLGRYEQYF. The rearrangement uses TRBV27 and TRBJ2-7, with 7 nucleotides matching TRBD2. CDR1 and CDR2 (germline): MNHEY, SMNVEV (reference sequence). The junction had 6 bases not matched to a gene; V was cut back by 6 bases and J by 4 bases. This CDR3 contains 13 residues.

V is TRBV20-1 and J is TRBJ1-1; TRBD1 agrees at 7 bases. The CDR3 sequence is 11 residues long. V was pared by 5 bases and J by 6 bases, with 3 bases of the junction left unmatched. Germline loops: CDR1 DFQATT, CDR2 SNEGSKA (reference sequence). CDR3 in amino acids: CSADRASEAFF. In nucleotides, the CDR3 is TGCAGTGCTGACAGGGCTTCTGAAGCTTTCTTT.

The table lists this clonotype with a count of one. This sequence joins TRBV29-1 and TRBJ2-4; D is perhaps TRBD2 (5 bases). Trimming removed 6 bases at V and 1 base at J, with 16 bases between. The germline V gene encodes CDR1 SQVTM and CDR2 ANQGSEA. This CDR3 region has 15 residues. CDR3 nucleotide sequence: TGCAGCGTGGGGAGTGGGGTAATCGCCAAAAACATTCAGTACTTC. Its protein product is CSVGSGVIAKNIQYF.

This clonotype came up once. This chain joins TRBV20-1 and TRBJ2-3, with 11 bases lining up with TRBD2. Germline V gene sequence: CDR1 DFQATT, CDR2 SNEGSKA (reference sequence). J gave up 2 bases and V 1 base, and 5 bases lay outside the gene matches. This CDR3 is built from 16 residues. As DNA, the CDR3 is TGCAGTGCTAGAGCCGGGACTAGCGGAGCCACAGATACGCAGTATTTT. Translation gives CSARAGTSGATDTQYF.

This clonotype was counted only a few times. V is TRBV29-1 and J is TRBJ2-1; D not certain. The germline V gene has CDR1 SQVTM and CDR2 ANQGSEA. This CDR3 comprises 13 residues. Trimming left V 1 base short and J 4 bases short, with 8 bases between. The CDR3 DNA is TGCAGCGTTGAAGCCGGCCCGTACAATGAGCAGTTCTTC. It codes for CSVEAGPYNEQFF.

The rearrangement joins TRBV5-6 to TRBJ2-1; D remains unclear. The CDR3 contains 19 residues. Germline V gene data show CDR1 as SGHDT and CDR2 as YYEEEE. The germline V and J ends were trimmed by 0 bases and 4 bases, with 23 bases remaining between them. The CDR3 is CASSLEHRIILGRYNEQFF. The DNA for the CDR3 is TGTGCCAGCAGCTTGGAACACCGGATTATCTTAGGAAGGTACAATGAGCAGTTCTTC. The full variable domain, completed using reference TRBV5-6 and TRBJ2-1, is DAGVTQSPTHLIKTRGQQVTLRCSPKSGHDTVSWYQQALGQGPQFIFQYYEEEERQRGNFPDRFSGHQFPNYSSELNVNALLLGDSALYLCASSLEHRIILGRYNEQFFGPGTRLTVL.

The chain employs TRBV7-2 and TRBJ2-5; 7 bases map to TRBD2. The CDR3 consists of 15 residues. J gave up 1 base and V 1 base, and 3 bases lay outside the gene matches. The germline V gene has CDR1 SGHTA and CDR2 FQGNSA. In DNA form, the CDR3 reads TGTGCCAGCAGCTTAGGGCCGGGGGGCCAAGAGACCCAGTACTTC. The encoded protein is CASSLGPGGQETQYF.

This chain links TRBV20-1 with TRBJ2-2, with a tentative D call TRBD2 (6 bases). The CDR3 totals 14 residues. V gave up 3 bases and J gave up 5 bases, with 13 bases separating them. The germline V gene has CDR1 DFQATT and CDR2 SNEGSKA (reference sequence). CDR3 sequence (DNA): TGCAGTGCTAGGGGGCGGGATATAACCGGGGAGCTGTTTTTT. Its translation is CSARGRDITGELFF.

This sequence joins TRBV20-1 and TRBJ1-1, with 8 bases fitting TRBD1. The ends lost 1 base at V and 5 bases at J; junction bases unmatched: 6. Germline V gene data show CDR1 as DFQATT and CDR2 as SNEGSKA (reference sequence). This CDR3 is 14 amino acids long. The DNA for the CDR3 is TGCAGTGCTAGAGGACAGGGGATTATGACTGAAGCTTTCTTT. Encoded protein: CSARGQGIMTEAFF.

The chain recombines TRBV6-6 with TRBJ1-6; D may be TRBD1 (6 bases). CDR1 is MNHNY and CDR2 is SVGAGI in the germline V gene (reference sequence). V lost 2 bases, J lost 9 bases, and 14 bases lay in between. The CDR3 is 15 amino acids. Here the CDR3 DNA reads TGTGCCAGCAGTTACGACGGCAGGGGAACTTCACCCCTCCACTTT. This codes for CASSYDGRGTSPLHF.

The genes are TRBV29-1 and TRBJ2-2; TRBD2 aligns across 10 bases. CDR3 size: 13 residues. In germline, CDR1 is SQVTM, CDR2 ANQGSEA. The V and J ends lost 4 bases and 5 bases, in that order; junction bases with no gene match: 1. This CDR3 reads CSVVAGGTGELFF. The CDR3 DNA is TGCAGCGTTGTAGCGGGAGGTACCGGGGAGCTGTTTTTT.

This CDR3 reads CASSYGEQPQHF. DNA of the CDR3: TGTGCCAGCAGTTACGGGGAGCAGCCCCAGCATTTT. V is TRBV6-2 or TRBV6-3 and J is TRBJ1-5; D is undetermined. The germline CDR1 and CDR2 sequences are MNHEY and SVGEGT. Trimming took off 2 bases at V and 7 bases at J, with 6 bases between the two ends. This CDR3 is built from 12 residues.

The gene calls are TRBV7-2 and TRBJ1-2, with 7 bases identical to TRBD1. In germline, CDR1 is SGHTA, CDR2 FQGNSA. J gave up 4 bases and V 5 bases, and 7 bases lay outside the gene matches. This CDR3 contains 14 residues. The CDR3 DNA is TGTGCCAGCAGCGACCGACAGGGAGTCTATGGCTACACCTTC. This codes for CASSDRQGVYGYTF.

The chain is built from TRBV9 and TRBJ1-1; no definite D call. V was shortened by 0 bases and J by 0 bases, with 9 bases between the two germline ends. Germline V gene lookup returns CDR1 SGDLS and CDR2 YYNGEE. The CDR3 has 15 residues. The DNA of the CDR3 is TGTGCCAGCAGCGTAGCAGGTGGAGTGAACACTGAAGCTTTCTTT. Its protein is CASSVAGGVNTEAFF.